This T cell receptor (beta chain) was profiled in a study of T cell responses to AZD1222 COVID-19 vaccine. Study overall: Second doses were pooled across both intervals (about 4 or about 12 weeks). Study observations and caveats: The study sampled repertoires only after the peak T cell response. Reportedly, nearly half the spike-specific TCRs target unmutated variant regions.

Germline V gene sequence: CDR1 ENHRY, CDR2 SYGVKD. V lost 3 bases and J 2 bases, leaving 13 bases between the germline ends. There are 16 residues in the CDR3. As concerns this clone: The antigen is not known.

Produced via immunoSEQ multiplex PCR; TCRdb's table is partial and in-frame only. The data contain 120,000 to 150,000 clones, approximately 90% of them singletons. This TCR was sampled from an adult in good health. The gene calls are TRBV10-3 and TRBJ2-2; TRBD1 might be the D (6 bases). The sequencing used peripheral blood, collected on day 0 of AZD1222 vaccination. The CDR3 DNA sequence: TGTGCCATCAGTGAACATGGACAGACTAACACCGGGGAGCTGTTTTTT. Its protein is CAISEHGQTNTGELFF.